One and the same sample provided the 5 T cell receptor beta chains below, sequenced in a study of cytomegalovirus exposure and HLA in healthy donors. This PCR relied on a set of 60 Vbeta primers and 13 Jbeta primers. TCRdb's table, derived via immunoSEQ multiplex PCR, lists solely in-frame clones and lacks some. The sample yields more than 150,000 clones, over 80% seen once. Sequences were obtained from PBMCs. Receptor source: a man in his forties or fifties in good health and CMV-seronegative.

The chain employs TRBV2 and TRBJ1-2; D call uncertain. Trimming shortened V by 0 bases and J by 5 bases, and 4 bases separated the two germline ends. The CDR3 has 12 residues. The germline CDR1 and CDR2 sequences are SNHLY and FYNNEI. The CDR3 DNA reads as TGTGCCAGCAGTGAAGCGCTATATGGCTACACCTTC. It encodes CASSEALYGYTF.

The chain recombines TRBV27 with TRBJ1-2, with D perhaps TRBD1 (6 bases). Trimming removed 6 bases at V and 0 bases at J, with 14 bases between. The CDR3 has 15 amino acids. Germline assignment: CDR1 MNHEY and CDR2 SMNVEV (reference sequence). The CDR3 DNA reads TGTGCCAGCAGCCCAGGGGCTATACCTAACTATGGCTACACCTTC. Its translation: CASSPGAIPNYGYTF.

The chain has TRBV27 and TRBJ2-2, with TRBD1 as a possible D gene (5 bases). The germline V gene encodes CDR1 MNHEY and CDR2 SMNVEV (reference sequence). The V end lost 6 bases, the J end lost 4 bases, and 9 bases lay between the germline ends. The CDR3 loop spans 13 amino acids. The CDR3 nucleotides are TGTGCCAGCAGCTTGACAGCCACCGGGGAGCTGTTTTTT. Translating gives CASSLTATGELFF.

The J gene is TRBJ2-7, the V gene TRBV10-3, with a tentative D call TRBD2 (6 bases). V lost 5 bases to trimming and J lost 6 bases, with 11 bases between them. The CDR3 is 12 amino acids. Germline assignment: CDR1 ENHRY and CDR2 SYGVKD. CDR3 loop: CAISSGGSEQYF. As DNA, the CDR3 is TGTGCCATCAGTTCTGGGGGGAGCGAGCAGTACTTC.

This clone has a handful of counts. The chain uses TRBV4-3 and TRBJ1-1; 8 nucleotides align to TRBD1. The CDR3 has 17 amino acids. The V and J ends lost 1 base and 3 bases, in that order; junction bases with no gene match: 10. Germline V CDR1 and CDR2: LGHNA, YSLEER. CDR3 sequence: CASSQVPGQGKDTEAFF. The CDR3 DNA reads as TGCGCCAGCAGCCAAGTTCCCGGACAGGGAAAGGACACTGAAGCTTTCTTT.